These T cell receptor beta chains were read from a single sample in a study of shared clonotypes between healthy human individuals. The table came from immunoSEQ multiplex PCR; TCRdb's copy has only in-frame clones and leaves some out. The sample includes roughly 1.4 million clones, 98% of them seen just once. Sample: naive CD4+ T cells sorted from blood. The receptors here all came from a man aged 25 to 40 in good health. Each CDR3 is given with its conserved first and last residue. Fields, in order: clone size, V gene, D gene, J gene, CDR3 length, CDR3 DNA, CDR3 protein. D genes are given only for firm matches. Expanded clones are given a class, and other clones once, few, many or no size at all.

.,TRBV18,TRBD2,TRBJ2-1,18,TGTGCCAGCTCACCCGGACTAGCGAGAAACCCTGGGGCCAATGAGCAGTTCTTC,CASSPGLARNPGANEQFF
.,TRBV6-1,TRBD1,TRBJ2-3,15,TGTGCCAGCAGTGTAGACAGGGTTGGCACAGATACGCAGTATTTT,CASSVDRVGTDTQYF
.,TRBV9,TRBD2,TRBJ2-3,16,TGTGCCAGCAGCGTAGCGCCAACGGGAGGGGCAGATACGCAGTATTTT,CASSVAPTGGADTQYF
.,TRBV14,.,TRBJ2-2,14,TGTGCCAGCAGCCTAGCGTGGAACACCGGGGAGCTGTTTTTT,CASSLAWNTGELFF
.,TRBV7-2,.,TRBJ1-2,13,TGTGCCAGCAGCTTAATGCCGGCGAATGGCTACACCTTC,CASSLMPANGYTF
.,TRBV9,.,TRBJ2-7,13,TGTGCCAGCAGCTCGGGCCAGGGCTACGAGCAGTACTTC,CASSSGQGYEQYF
.,TRBV18,TRBD1,TRBJ2-3,15,TGTGCCAGCTCTCAAACAGGGGGTCCCACAGATACGCAGTATTTT,CASSQTGGPTDTQYF
.,TRBV4-3,.,TRBJ2-1,13,TGCGCCAGCAGCCAGGCAGGAGTAGCTGAGCAGTTCTTC,CASSQAGVAEQFF
.,TRBV9,.,TRBJ1-1,14,TGTGCCAGCAGCGTAGGGGTCCCGAACACTGAAGCTTTCTTT,CASSVGVPNTEAFF
.,TRBV5-1,.,TRBJ2-1,15,TGCGCCAGCAGCTTGGTGCGGGGGCCGTACAATGAGCAGTTCTTC,CASSLVRGPYNEQFF
.,TRBV14,.,TRBJ2-7,15,TGTGCCAGCAGCCGAACAGGCGATAGCTCCTACGAGCAGTACTTC,CASSRTGDSSYEQYF
.,TRBV5-4,.,TRBJ2-7,13,TGTGCCAGCAGCCCCAGGGATAGTCACGAGCAGTACTTC,CASSPRDSHEQYF
.,TRBV7-2,.,TRBJ2-3,14,TGTGCCAGCAGGACTTGGGGGAGCACAGATACGCAGTATTTT,CASRTWGSTDTQYF
.,TRBV5-1,TRBD1,TRBJ2-5,16,TGCGCCAGCAGCTTACAACCCGCTGGGACAGAAGAGACCCAGTACTTC,CASSLQPAGTEETQYF
.,TRBV19,.,TRBJ2-7,12,TGTGCCAGTAGTAACCCCAGGGGCGAGCAGTACTTC,CASSNPRGEQYF
.,TRBV18,.,TRBJ2-1,15,TGTGCCAGCTCACCACCAGAGCGGGTCTACAATGAGCAGTTCTTC,CASSPPERVYNEQFF
.,TRBV4-1,.,TRBJ1-3,16,TGCGCCAGCAGCTCAGTGGGTCGGGGTGCTGGAAACACCATATATTTT,CASSSVGRGAGNTIYF
.,TRBV7-2,.,TRBJ1-2,13,TGTGCCAGCAGCTTAAGCCATCACTATGGCTACACCTTC,CASSLSHHYGYTF
.,TRBV5-1,TRBD2,TRBJ2-7,14,TGCGCCAGCAGCTTGGGGACTAGCGGCCACGAGCAGTACTTC,CASSLGTSGHEQYF
.,TRBV4-3,.,TRBJ2-1,13,TGCGCCAGCAGCCAAGAAGGGTTCAGTGAGCAGTTCTTC,CASSQEGFSEQFF
once,TRBV7-2,TRBD1,TRBJ2-7,16,TGTGCCAGCAGCCCATTCTCGACAGGGAACTCCTACGAGCAGTACTTC,CASSPFSTGNSYEQYF
.,TRBV2,TRBD2,TRBJ2-7,16,TGTGCCAGCAGTGAAAGGGGCCTAGCGGGTCCCTACGAGCAGTACTTC,CASSERGLAGPYEQYF
.,TRBV5-4,.,TRBJ2-5,14,TGTGCCAGCAGCTTTCAGGGTCGGCAAGAGACCCAGTACTTC,CASSFQGRQETQYF
.,TRBV28,.,TRBJ2-7,14,TGTGCCAGCAGACGCAGGGGTATCGCCTACGAGCAGTACTTC,CASRRRGIAYEQYF
.,TRBV6-5,.,TRBJ1-5,15,TGTGCCAGCAGCCGCGCGGGGGGTAGCAATCAGCCCCAGCATTTT,CASSRAGGSNQPQHF
.,TRBV29-1,TRBD2,TRBJ2-7,14,TGCAGCGTCGGAACTAGCGGGAGGCCCCACGAGCAGTACTTC,CSVGTSGRPHEQYF
.,TRBV28,TRBD2,TRBJ2-7,19,TGTGCCAGCAGTCAAAACCCCTACGGACTAGCGGACAACTCCTACGAGCAGTACTTC,CASSQNPYGLADNSYEQYF
.,TRBV6-1,.,TRBJ1-3,15,TGTGCCAGCAGTTTGACAGTAAATCCTGGAAACACCATATATTTT,CASSLTVNPGNTIYF
.,TRBV5-4,TRBD1,TRBJ2-2,17,TGTGCCAGCAGCTTGGTCCCCGACAGGGTGAACACCGGGGAGCTGTTTTTT,CASSLVPDRVNTGELFF
.,TRBV9,.,TRBJ2-1,16,TGTGCCAGCAGCGTAGGTAGGACCCCACCCTACAATGAGCAGTTCTTC,CASSVGRTPPYNEQFF
.,TRBV7-6,TRBD1,TRBJ2-1,14,TGTGCCAGCAGCTTAACGGACAGGGGGTGGGAGCAGTTCTTC,CASSLTDRGWEQFF
.,TRBV5-4,.,TRBJ1-1,15,TGTGCCAGCAGCTTGGTAGGGCGGGTGAACACTGAAGCTTTCTTT,CASSLVGRVNTEAFF
.,TRBV19,.,TRBJ1-3,13,TGTGCCAGTAGTATTGGTCTGCCAGGCACCATATATTTT,CASSIGLPGTIYF
once,TRBV4-2,.,TRBJ2-5,17,TGTGCCAGCAGCCAAGGAGAACAACCAGAAGATTCGGAGACCCAGTACTTC,CASSQGEQPEDSETQYF
once,TRBV11-2,.,TRBJ2-2,15,TGTGCCAGCAGCTTTTCTGGGGGCTATACCGGGGAGCTGTTTTTT,CASSFSGGYTGELFF
.,TRBV11-3,TRBD1,TRBJ2-3,15,TGTGCCAGCAGCCCAGGGACAGGGGGCGCAGATACGCAGTATTTT,CASSPGTGGADTQYF
.,TRBV5-1,.,TRBJ1-2,13,TGCGCCAGCAGCTTGGGGGGAAAAGATGGCTACACCTTC,CASSLGGKDGYTF
.,TRBV5-1,TRBD1,TRBJ2-7,14,TGCGCCAGCAGAGTGACAGGGGAGAACTACGAGCAGTACTTC,CASRVTGENYEQYF
.,TRBV7-9,.,TRBJ1-2,14,TGTGCCAGCAGCAACAGGGTTCTTCTCGATGGCTACACCTTC,CASSNRVLLDGYTF
.,TRBV5-5,TRBD2,TRBJ2-7,15,TGTGCCAGCAGCTTTCTAGCGGGTCCCACCTACGAGCAGTACTTC,CASSFLAGPTYEQYF
.,TRBV5-1,.,TRBJ2-7,11,TGCGCCAGCAACAGGGACTACGAGCAGTACTTC,CASNRDYEQYF
.,TRBV6-5,.,TRBJ2-2,16,TGTGCCAGCAGTTACTGGGCAGGGCATGGGACCGGGGAGCTGTTTTTT,CASSYWAGHGTGELFF
.,TRBV14,.,TRBJ2-1,17,TGTGCCAGCAGCCGCCCGAGGGAGACCACTCTCCCCAATGAGCAGTTCTTC,CASSRPRETTLPNEQFF
.,TRBV18,TRBD1,TRBJ2-7,14,TGTGCCAGCTCACCGCGACGGGACAGTTACGAGCAGTACTTC,CASSPRRDSYEQYF
.,TRBV28,.,TRBJ1-2,14,TGTGCCAGCAGTTTACGCAGCCCTAACTATGGCTACACCTTC,CASSLRSPNYGYTF
once,TRBV6-5,.,TRBJ2-7,12,TGTGCCAGCACCTCATCGACCCACGAGCAGTACTTC,CASTSSTHEQYF
.,TRBV7-8,TRBD2,TRBJ2-3,16,TGTGCCAGCAGCTTTGGGCTAGCGGGAGGAGGAGATACGCAGTATTTT,CASSFGLAGGGDTQYF
.,TRBV6-1,.,TRBJ2-3,16,TGTGCCAGCAGTGAAGCCCTCGGGGGCCGCACAGATACGCAGTATTTT,CASSEALGGRTDTQYF